This T cell receptor (beta chain) is from a study of T cell responses to AZD1222 COVID-19 vaccine. Comment on this clone: Its antigen is as yet unknown.

CDR3 size: 15 residues. The ends were cut back, 3 bases at V and 10 bases at J, with 16 bases in the middle. Germline CDR1 KGHSH, CDR2 LQKENI. TCRdb's table, derived via immunoSEQ multiplex PCR, lists solely in-frame clones and lacks some. Of roughly 160,000 clones in the sample, about 90% were seen once. Study-wide results and limits: Reportedly, close to half of spike-specific TCRs are directed against unmutated variant regions.

The rearrangement uses TRBV18 and TRBJ1-6; weak D call: TRBD1 (6 bases). This TCR came from an adult in good health. The sample here was peripheral blood, taken on day 0 of AZD1222 vaccination. The CDR3 reads CASSPQTGRQSPLHF. Written as DNA, the CDR3 is TGTGCCAGCTCACCCCAAACAGGGAGGCAATCACCCCTCCACTTT.